This entry concerns a single T cell receptor (beta chain). The antigen is undetermined. The data stem from a study of OX40 agonist ivuxolimab in advanced cancers. The overall study: Treatment received earlier with anti-PD-1, anti-PD-L1 or anti-CTLA-4 agents was allowed, and more than 30% had some. Whole-study results and caveats: Among the least clonally expanded were partial responders at 0.1-3.0 mg/kg.

Sequencing used immunoSEQ multiplex PCR; TCRdb keeps in-frame clones, though not all of them. This table holds almost 45,000 clones, approximately 85% found once. Autoimmune disease history or systemic immunosuppression meant exclusion. Samples of blood were obtained at baseline, on cycle 4 day 1, and on cycle 7 day 1. V lost 6 bases, J lost 6 bases, and 6 bases stayed unmatched. Per germline, CDR1 SEHNR and CDR2 FQNEAQ (reference sequence). This CDR3 has 13 amino acids. This sequence was found in an adult with an advanced solid tumor such as melanoma, head and neck, liver or kidney cancer. This chain uses TRBV7-9 with TRBJ1-1, with 8 bases matching TRBD1. This sample comprised CD4+ or CD8+ T cells sorted from blood, obtained in a trial of the OX40 agonist ivuxolimab. CDR3 amino acids: CASSLQGAAEAFF. The CDR3 DNA reads TGTGCCAGCAGTCTCCAGGGGGCCGCTGAAGCTTTCTTT.